This T cell receptor beta chain appears in the sequencing data of a study of blood T cell repertoires in COVID-19. Study context: Samples of COVID-19 (acute and convalescent) were obtained from the United States, Italy and Spain. Sources were T cells, B-cell-depleted T cells, or PBMCs; the material itself was cDNA or gDNA.

Produced via immunoSEQ multiplex PCR; TCRdb's table is partial and in-frame only. The sample holds about 280,000 clones, approximately 88% seen once. Trimming shortened V by 2 bases and J by 1 base, and 12 bases separated the two germline ends. CDR3 length equals 16 residues. CDR1 and CDR2 from the germline V gene are MNHNY and SVGAGI (reference sequence). The sequence was obtained from a man younger than 30 with active or convalescent COVID-19. The V gene is TRBV6-6, the J gene TRBJ1-5; D may be TRBD1 (5 bases). The sequenced sample consisted of peripheral blood. CDR3 bases: TGTGCCAGCAGTTACGACGCGGGACTGAGCAATCAGCCCCAGCATTTT. Encoded protein: CASSYDAGLSNQPQHF.